This is a list of T cell receptor beta chains from one sample in a study of spatial heterogeneity in lung cancer. TCRdb passed the 5' RACE reads through MiXCR, listing each CDR3 protein once. This sample has 90,000 to 95,000 distinct CDR3 sequences; roughly 12% occur once, and the top ten carry over 40%. This specimen consisted of PBMCs, obtained at surgery. All receptors derive from a male donor with early-stage non-small cell lung cancer. Each CDR3 is given with its conserved first and last residue.

v_call: TRBV7-2; cdr3_aa: CASSSGRSQHF
v_call: TRBV5-1; cdr3_aa: CASSKGGQGPYEQYF
v_call: TRBV6-5; cdr3_aa: CASSYSSRGLGDTQYF
v_call: TRBV27; cdr3_aa: CASSLSWGNTEAFF
v_call: TRBV5-1; cdr3_aa: CASSLVPDGEQYF
v_call: TRBV6-5; cdr3_aa: CASSYSRDLNTEAFF
v_call: TRBV2; cdr3_aa: CASSGQGSLYGYTF
v_call: TRBV10-3; cdr3_aa: CAISESMGVFYEQYF
v_call: TRBV28; cdr3_aa: CASSSTGPYNEQFF
v_call: TRBV7-8; cdr3_aa: CASSLVAGYEQYF
v_call: TRBV6-6; cdr3_aa: CASRYQDDNSPLHF
v_call: TRBV6-5; cdr3_aa: CASSYSQGGVEKLFF
v_call: TRBV24-1; cdr3_aa: CATSDPGQKAFF
v_call: TRBV7-8; cdr3_aa: CASSYRQGEPNEKLFF
v_call: TRBV2; cdr3_aa: CASRGHPTTEAFF
v_call: TRBV7-2; cdr3_aa: CASSSFSGGPEDTQYF
v_call: TRBV20-1; cdr3_aa: CSATLGLEAFF
v_call: TRBV27; cdr3_aa: CASSFSGTHSQPQHF
v_call: TRBV6-5; cdr3_aa: CASQRTSFFSYNEQFF
v_call: TRBV11-2; cdr3_aa: CASSLPGAYEQYF
v_call: TRBV7-2; cdr3_aa: CASSLGLEGNTIYF
v_call: TRBV20-1; cdr3_aa: CSARWGTGANVLTF
v_call: TRBV7-9; cdr3_aa: CASSGGQDPYEQYF
v_call: TRBV9; cdr3_aa: CASSVSGGRGNTIYF
v_call: TRBV11-2; cdr3_aa: CASSPSGQATDTQYF
v_call: TRBV5-1; cdr3_aa: CASGEGSTDEQYF
v_call: TRBV5-6; cdr3_aa: CASSSGETQYF
v_call: TRBV20-1; cdr3_aa: CSPRDRGHNEQFF
v_call: TRBV7-8; cdr3_aa: CASSPGLAGGREQFF
v_call: TRBV4-2; cdr3_aa: CASSQDFLAGGPDTQYF
v_call: TRBV7-2; cdr3_aa: CASSLDRGANYGYTF
v_call: TRBV7-8; cdr3_aa: CASSLAFFSRGPYGYTF
v_call: TRBV4-3; cdr3_aa: CASSQGPSTDREKLFF
v_call: TRBV6-6; cdr3_aa: CASSYASRDGEPQHF
v_call: TRBV5-4; cdr3_aa: CASSLWFAGGFGANVLTF
v_call: TRBV7-9; cdr3_aa: CASRPPGLAGVEQYF
v_call: TRBV2; cdr3_aa: CASSETAGTYEQYF
v_call: TRBV6-5; cdr3_aa: CASRETGSPLAGANVLTF
v_call: TRBV24-1; cdr3_aa: CATSDVGRGDEQFF
v_call: TRBV6-2/TRBV6-3; cdr3_aa: CASSTRDRLQETQYF
v_call: TRBV29-1; cdr3_aa: CSVNGGLVGETQYF
v_call: TRBV7-9; cdr3_aa: CASSEASFATGELFF
v_call: TRBV12-3/TRBV12-4; cdr3_aa: CASSHEAAEQYF
v_call: TRBV6-2/TRBV6-3; cdr3_aa: CASSALGGANVLTF
v_call: TRBV20-1; cdr3_aa: CSARDYSRMDEQFF
v_call: TRBV6-2/TRBV6-3; cdr3_aa: CASSYSGAWTGELFF
v_call: TRBV27; cdr3_aa: CASRGLFGGYTF
v_call: TRBV7-2; cdr3_aa: CASSLLGQGMTEAFF
v_call: TRBV29-1; cdr3_aa: CSARKGTGAGGEKLFF